Shown below are 3 T cell receptor beta chains from a single sample sequenced in a study of blood T cells in healthy people across ages. Using a J-beta primer mix together with a sample-barcoded 5' primer, a second PCR was run for roughly 6 to 12 cycles. TCRdb redid the calling of the 5' RACE reads with MiXCR, one entry per CDR3 protein. The sample has about 570,000 distinct CDR3 sequences, 27% seen once. Sequencing input: blood. The receptors were gathered from a woman between 70 and 85 years old in good health.

There are a few counts of this clonotype. The CDR3 protein is CASSFYGHGTDTQYF. DNA for the CDR3: TGCGCCAGCAGCTTTTATGGACACGGCACAGATACGCAGTATTTT. This chain links TRBV5-1 with TRBJ2-3, with TRBD1 as a possible D gene (5 bases). Germline V lookup: CDR1 SGHRS, CDR2 YFSETQ. V was cut by 2 bases and J by 1 base, with 11 bases left in between. The CDR3 has 15 residues.

This sequence joins TRBV7-9 and TRBJ1-1; 9 bases agree with TRBD1. Germline V gene data show CDR1 as SEHNR and CDR2 as FQNEAQ (reference sequence). The CDR3 covers 16 residues. J lost 5 bases, V lost 1 base, and 8 bases had no gene match. Written as DNA, the CDR3 is TGTGCCAGCAGCTTAGTGGAAACAGGGGGCGAGACTGAAGCTTTCTTT. Translated: CASSLVETGGETEAFF.

The chain recombines TRBV3-1 with TRBJ2-1; TRBD2 might be the D (5 bases). This CDR3 region has 17 residues. Trimming pared 2 bases from V and 1 base from J, leaving 15 bases between. Germline V gene lookup returns CDR1 LGHDT and CDR2 YNNKEL (reference sequence). The CDR3 DNA reads TGTGCCAGCAGCCAAATCAATCGCCCGGGGTCCTACAATGAGCAGTTCTTC. Translating it yields CASSQINRPGSYNEQFF.